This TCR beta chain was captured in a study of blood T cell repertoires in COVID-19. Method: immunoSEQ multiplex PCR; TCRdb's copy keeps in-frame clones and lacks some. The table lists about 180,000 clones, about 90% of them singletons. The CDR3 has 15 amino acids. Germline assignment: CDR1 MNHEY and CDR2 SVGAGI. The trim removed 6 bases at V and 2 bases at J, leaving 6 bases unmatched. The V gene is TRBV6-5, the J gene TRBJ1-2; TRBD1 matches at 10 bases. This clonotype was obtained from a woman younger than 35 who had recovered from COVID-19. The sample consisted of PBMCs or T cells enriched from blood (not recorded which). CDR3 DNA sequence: TGTGCCAGCAGCCCGCCGGGACAGGGGAACTATGGCTACACCTTC. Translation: CASSPPGQGNYGYTF.